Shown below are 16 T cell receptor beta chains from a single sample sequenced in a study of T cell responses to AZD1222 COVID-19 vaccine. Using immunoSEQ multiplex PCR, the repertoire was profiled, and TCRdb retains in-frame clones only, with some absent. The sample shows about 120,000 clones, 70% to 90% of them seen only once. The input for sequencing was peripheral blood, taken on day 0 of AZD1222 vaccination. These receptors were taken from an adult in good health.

The DNA for the CDR3 is TGTGCCAGCAGCTTAGACAGGGATCGGCGGAATATAGAGCAGTTCTTC. Its protein is CASSLDRDRRNIEQFF. V gene TRBV7-3 combines with J gene TRBJ2-1, with TRBD1 identical over 7 bases. The CDR3 covers 16 residues. Germline V gene data show CDR1 as SGHTA and CDR2 as FQGTGA. Trimming at V came to 2 bases and at J to 10 bases, leaving 14 bases not matched to a gene. The whole variable domain, filled in from reference TRBV7-3 and TRBJ2-1, reads GAGVSQTPSNKVTEKGKYVELRCDPISGHTALYWYRQSLGQGPEFLIYFQGTGAADDSGLPNDRFFAVRPEGSVSTLKIQRTERGDSAVYLCASSLDRDRRNIEQFFGPGTRLTVL.

This CDR3 reads CASSSGQLYGYTF. CDR3 coding DNA: TGTGCCAGCAGCTCGGGACAGCTCTATGGCTACACCTTC. The chain has TRBV5-5 and TRBJ1-2, with TRBD1 identical over 7 bases. In germline, CDR1 is SGHKS, CDR2 YYEKEE (reference sequence). The CDR3 is made up of 13 amino acids. Trimming removed 3 bases from V and 4 bases from J; junction bases left unmatched: 3.

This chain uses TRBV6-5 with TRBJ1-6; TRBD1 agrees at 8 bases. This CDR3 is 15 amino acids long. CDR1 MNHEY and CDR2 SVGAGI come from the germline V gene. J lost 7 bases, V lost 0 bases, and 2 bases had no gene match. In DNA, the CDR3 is TGTGCCAGCAGTTACTCTTACAGGGGGAATTCACCCCTCCACTTT. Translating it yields CASSYSYRGNSPLHF.

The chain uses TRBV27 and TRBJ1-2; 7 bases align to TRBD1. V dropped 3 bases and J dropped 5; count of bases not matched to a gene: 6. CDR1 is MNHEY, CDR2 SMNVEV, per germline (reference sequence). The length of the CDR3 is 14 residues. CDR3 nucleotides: TGTGCCAGCAGTTTGACAGGGCCCTCATATGGCTACACCTTC. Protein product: CASSLTGPSYGYTF.

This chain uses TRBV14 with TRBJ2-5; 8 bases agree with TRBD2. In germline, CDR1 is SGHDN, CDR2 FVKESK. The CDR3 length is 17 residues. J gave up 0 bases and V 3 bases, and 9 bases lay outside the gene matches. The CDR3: CASSQIAGFAYQETQYF. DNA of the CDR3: TGTGCCAGCAGCCAGATAGCGGGATTTGCGTACCAAGAGACCCAGTACTTC.

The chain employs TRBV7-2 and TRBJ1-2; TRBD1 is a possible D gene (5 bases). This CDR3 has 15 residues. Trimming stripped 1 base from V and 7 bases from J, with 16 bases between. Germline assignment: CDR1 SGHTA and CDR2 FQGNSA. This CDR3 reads CASSLDDLRGFGYTF. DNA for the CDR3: TGTGCCAGCAGCTTAGACGACCTAAGGGGTTTTGGCTACACCTTC.

The CDR3 protein is CASSPPSSGSTDTQYF. The CDR3 bases are TGTGCCAGCAGCCCCCCCTCTAGCGGGAGCACAGATACGCAGTATTTT. The chain combines TRBV28 with TRBJ2-3; 8 bases agree with TRBD2. The germline V gene has CDR1 MDHEN and CDR2 SYDVKM. The CDR3 is 16 residues long. With V trimmed by 6 bases and J by 0 bases, 8 bases remained unmatched.

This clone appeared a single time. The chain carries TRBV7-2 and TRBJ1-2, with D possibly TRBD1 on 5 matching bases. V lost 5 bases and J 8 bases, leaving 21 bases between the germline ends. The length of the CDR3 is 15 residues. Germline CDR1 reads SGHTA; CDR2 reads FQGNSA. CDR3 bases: TGTGCCAGCAGCGATTATCGGGCAAGGGACTTAGGCTACACCTTC. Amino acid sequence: CASSDYRARDLGYTF.

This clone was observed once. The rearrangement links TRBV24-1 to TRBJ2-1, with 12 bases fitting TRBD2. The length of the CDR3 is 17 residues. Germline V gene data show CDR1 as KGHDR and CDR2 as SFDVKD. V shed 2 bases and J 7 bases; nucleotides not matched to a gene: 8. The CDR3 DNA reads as TGTGCCACCAGTGATTCCGCCCTAGCGGGAGGGCCTAATGAGCAGTTCTTC. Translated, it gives CATSDSALAGGPNEQFF.

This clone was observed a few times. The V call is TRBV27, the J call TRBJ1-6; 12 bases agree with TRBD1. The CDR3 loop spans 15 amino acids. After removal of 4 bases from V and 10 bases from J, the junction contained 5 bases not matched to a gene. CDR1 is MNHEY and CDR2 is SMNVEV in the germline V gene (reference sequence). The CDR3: CASSWDRGPYSPLHF. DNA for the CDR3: TGTGCCAGCAGTTGGGACAGGGGGCCTTACTCACCCCTCCACTTT.

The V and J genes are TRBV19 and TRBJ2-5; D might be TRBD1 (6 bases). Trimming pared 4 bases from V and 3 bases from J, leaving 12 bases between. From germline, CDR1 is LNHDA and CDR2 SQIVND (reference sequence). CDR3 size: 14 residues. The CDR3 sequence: CASSTKQGEETQYF. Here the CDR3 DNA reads TGTGCCAGTAGTACGAAACAGGGCGAAGAGACCCAGTACTTC.

CDR3 sequence reads: CASSQTLVAGSSYNEQFF. CDR3 sequence (DNA): TGCGCCAGCAGCCAAACATTAGTAGCGGGGAGCTCCTACAATGAGCAGTTCTTC. The chain combines TRBV4-3 with TRBJ2-1; TRBD2 matches at 8 bases. Trimming cost V 2 bases and J 0 bases; bases outside gene matches: 9. CDR1 and CDR2 from the germline V gene are LGHNA and YSLEER. The CDR3 has 18 amino acids.

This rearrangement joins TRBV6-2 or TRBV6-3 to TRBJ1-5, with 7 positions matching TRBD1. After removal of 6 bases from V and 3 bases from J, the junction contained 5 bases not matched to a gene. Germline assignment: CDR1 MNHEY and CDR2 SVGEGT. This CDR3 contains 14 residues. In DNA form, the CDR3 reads TGTGCCAGCAGCAAGGGACAGCTCAATCAGCCCCAGCATTTT. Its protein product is CASSKGQLNQPQHF.

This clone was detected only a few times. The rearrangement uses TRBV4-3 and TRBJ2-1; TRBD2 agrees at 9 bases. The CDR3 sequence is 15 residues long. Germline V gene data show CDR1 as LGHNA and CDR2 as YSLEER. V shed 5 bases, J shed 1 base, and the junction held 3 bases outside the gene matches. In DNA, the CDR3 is TGCGCCAGCAGCAGGGCGGGGGGGTCCTACAATGAGCAGTTCTTC. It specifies CASSRAGGSYNEQFF.

CDR3 nucleotides: TGTGCCAGCAGTTCATTACTTGGGACAGGGGTCTCTGGAAACACCATATATTTT. This sequence encodes CASSSLLGTGVSGNTIYF. J is TRBJ1-3 and V is TRBV2, with 10 bases identical to TRBD1. The CDR3 spans 18 residues. CDR1 is SNHLY and CDR2 is FYNNEI in the germline V gene. The trim removed 5 bases at V and 0 bases at J, leaving 10 bases unmatched.

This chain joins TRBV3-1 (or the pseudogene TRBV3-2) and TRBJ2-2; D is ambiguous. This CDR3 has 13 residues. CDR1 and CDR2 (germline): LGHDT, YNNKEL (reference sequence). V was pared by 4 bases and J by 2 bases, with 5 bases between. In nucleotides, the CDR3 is TGTGCCAGCAGCCTGGGAAACACCGGGGAGCTGTTTTTT. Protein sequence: CASSLGNTGELFF.